The 10 T cell receptor beta chains below all came from one sample that was sequenced in a study of response to subunit inactivated influenza vaccine. A single record per CDR3 protein comes from TCRdb applying MiXCR to the RT-PCR reads. The data show about 780,000 distinct CDR3 sequences, around 18% seen once. Sequenced material: PBMCs from blood, taken roughly 5 days after vaccination. The source is a man in his fifties who received an inactivated influenza vaccine.

The rearrangement uses TRBV4-1 and TRBJ1-2, with 7 bases aligning to TRBD1. The CDR3 covers 17 residues. With V trimmed by 0 bases and J by 4 bases, 11 bases remained unmatched. Germline loops: CDR1 MGHRA, CDR2 YSYEKL. The CDR3 is CASSQDSGGGSRYGYTF. CDR3 nucleotides: TGCGCCAGCAGCCAAGATTCCGGAGGGGGCTCGCGCTATGGCTACACCTTC.

The V call is TRBV18, the J call TRBJ2-2, with D hard to call. The germline gives CDR1 KGHSH, CDR2 LQKENI. This CDR3 has 13 residues. V lost 6 bases and J lost 6, with 11 bases in between. The CDR3 DNA reads TGTGCCAGCTCCATTAGTGGCGCCGGGGAGCTGTTTTTT. It encodes CASSISGAGELFF.

This sequence joins TRBV5-5 and TRBJ1-2; a possible D gene is TRBD1 (5 bases). V shed 9 bases and J shed 0 bases, with 12 bases lying between them. Germline V gives CDR1 SGHKS, CDR2 YYEKEE (reference sequence). The CDR3 loop spans 13 amino acids. CDR3 in DNA: TGTGCCATGGGCCCAGGGCCTAACTATGGCTACACCTTC. This sequence encodes CAMGPGPNYGYTF.

This chain links TRBV6-2 or TRBV6-3 with TRBJ2-1; D unresolved. The V end lost 2 bases, the J end lost 5 bases, and 19 bases lay between the germline ends. CDR3 length equals 17 residues. CDR1 and CDR2 (germline): MNHEY, SVGEGT. CDR3 bases: TGTGCCAGCAGTTACCACGGGCGGTGGGGTACGAACAATGAGCAGTTCTTC. This codes for CASSYHGRWGTNNEQFF.

The gene calls are TRBV10-3 and TRBJ2-1; 10 bases line up with TRBD2. This CDR3 has 16 residues. V shed 4 bases, J shed 0 bases, and the junction held 3 bases outside the gene matches. CDR1 and CDR2 (germline): ENHRY, SYGVKD. The CDR3: CAISGTSGDSYNEQFF. Written as DNA, the CDR3 is TGTGCCATCAGTGGGACTAGCGGAGACTCCTACAATGAGCAGTTCTTC.

The chain links TRBV5-1 to TRBJ2-5, with 11 bases matching TRBD2. The CDR3 is 18 residues long. The germline gives CDR1 SGHRS, CDR2 YFSETQ. V lost 4 bases and J lost 0; bases outside the gene matches: 11. The CDR3 sequence is CASSLGASGRINQETQYF. The DNA for the CDR3 is TGCGCCAGCAGCCTCGGAGCTAGCGGGAGGATTAACCAAGAGACCCAGTACTTC. Complete variable domain (other parts from reference TRBV5-1 and TRBJ2-5): KAGVTQTPRYLIKTRGQQVTLSCSPISGHRSVSWYQQTPGQGLQFLFEYFSETQRNKGNFPGRFSGRQFSNSRSEMNVSTLELGDSALYLCASSLGASGRINQETQYFGPGTRLLVL.

The rearrangement uses TRBV5-6 and TRBJ2-5; TRBD1 is a possible D gene (5 bases). This CDR3 region has 13 residues. V gave up 7 bases and J gave up 5 bases, with 15 bases separating them. Looked up from germline, CDR1 is SGHDT and CDR2 is YYEEEE. CDR3 sequence (DNA): TGTGCCAGCGGGGCCATTTCCCTCGAGACCCAGTACTTC. The encoded protein is CASGAISLETQYF. The entire variable domain, with the rest obtained from reference TRBV5-6 and TRBJ2-5, is as follows: DAGVTQSPTHLIKTRGQQVTLRCSPKSGHDTVSWYQQALGQGPQFIFQYYEEEERQRGNFPDRFSGHQFPNYSSELNVNALLLGDSALYLCASGAISLETQYFGPGTRLLVL.

The rearrangement joins TRBV27 to TRBJ1-5; D is perhaps TRBD1 (5 bases). The CDR3 loop spans 15 amino acids. V was clipped by 7 bases and J by 4 bases, with 17 bases between them. The germline gives CDR1 MNHEY, CDR2 SMNVEV (reference sequence). The CDR3 is CASILGPPGNQPQHF. CDR3 coding DNA: TGTGCCAGCATCCTGGGACCTCCCGGGAATCAGCCCCAGCATTTT.

This clonotype was counted a single time. This rearrangement joins TRBV6-1 to TRBJ2-7; possible D gene TRBD2, 6 bases. With 6 bases removed from V and 6 bases from J, the gap between germline ends came to 21 bases. This CDR3 region has 15 residues. The germline V gene encodes CDR1 MNHNS and CDR2 SASEGT. The CDR3 reads CASRENIGEVFEQYF. The DNA for the CDR3 is TGTGCCAGCAGAGAGAATATAGGGGAGGTGTTCGAGCAGTACTTC.

This clonotype was seen a handful of times. The chain is built from TRBV9 and TRBJ2-2; TRBD1 agrees at 7 bases. The germline gives CDR1 SGDLS, CDR2 YYNGEE. The CDR3 covers 14 residues. Unmatched junction bases numbered 4, after V lost 5 bases and J lost 3 bases. The CDR3 region is CASRSDRDTGELFF. CDR3 DNA: TGTGCCAGCAGGTCAGACAGGGACACCGGGGAGCTGTTTTTT.